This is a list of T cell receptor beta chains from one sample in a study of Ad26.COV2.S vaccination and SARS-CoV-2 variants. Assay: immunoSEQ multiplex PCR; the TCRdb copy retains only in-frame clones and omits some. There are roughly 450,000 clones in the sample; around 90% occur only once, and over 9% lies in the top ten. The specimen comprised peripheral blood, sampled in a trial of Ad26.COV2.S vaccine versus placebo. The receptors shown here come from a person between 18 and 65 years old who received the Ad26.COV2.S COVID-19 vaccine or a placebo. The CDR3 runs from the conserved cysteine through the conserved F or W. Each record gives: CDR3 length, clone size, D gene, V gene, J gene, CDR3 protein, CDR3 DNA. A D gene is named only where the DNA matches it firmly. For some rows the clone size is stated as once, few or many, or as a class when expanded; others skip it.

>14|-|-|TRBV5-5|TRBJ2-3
CASSLSPQEDTQYF
TGTGCCAGCAGCTTGTCGCCTCAGGAAGATACGCAGTATTTT
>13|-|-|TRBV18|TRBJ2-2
CASSWRDTGELFF
TGTGCCAGCTCATGGCGGGACACCGGGGAGCTGTTTTTT
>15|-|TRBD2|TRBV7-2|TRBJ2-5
CASSGLAGGSGTQYF
TGTGCCAGCAGTGGACTAGCGGGAGGCTCGGGGACCCAGTACTTC
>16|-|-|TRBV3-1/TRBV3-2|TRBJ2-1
CASSQDSAGFYNEQFF
TGTGCCAGCAGCCAAGATTCGGCGGGATTCTACAATGAGCAGTTCTTC
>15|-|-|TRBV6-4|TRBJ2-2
CASSSAWGGTGELFF
TGTGCCAGCAGTTCGGCCTGGGGTGGAACCGGGGAGCTGTTTTTT
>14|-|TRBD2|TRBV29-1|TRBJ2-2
CSVEASGRAGELFF
TGCAGCGTTGAAGCTAGCGGGAGGGCCGGGGAGCTGTTTTTT
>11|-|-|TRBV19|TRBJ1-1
CASSMGREAFF
TGTGCCAGTAGTATGGGCAGGGAAGCTTTCTTT
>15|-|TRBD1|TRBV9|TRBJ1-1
CASSNRQGAPTEAFF
TGTGCCAGCAGCAACCGACAGGGGGCGCCCACTGAAGCTTTCTTT
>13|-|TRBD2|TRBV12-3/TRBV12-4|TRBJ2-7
CASRLASTYEQYF
TGTGCCAGCAGACTAGCGAGTACCTACGAGCAGTACTTC
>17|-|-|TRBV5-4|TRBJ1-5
CASSYRRENLGDQPQHF
TGTGCCAGCAGCTACCGCAGGGAGAATCTAGGCGATCAGCCCCAGCATTTT
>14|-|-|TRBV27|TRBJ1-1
CASSQNGAYTEAFF
TGTGCCAGCAGTCAAAACGGAGCATACACTGAAGCTTTCTTT
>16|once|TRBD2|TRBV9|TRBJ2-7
CASSSGLAGRSYEQYF
TGTGCCAGCAGCTCTGGACTAGCGGGAAGGTCCTACGAGCAGTACTTC
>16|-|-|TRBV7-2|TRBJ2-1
CASSFRGELSYNEQFF
TGTGCCAGCAGCTTTAGGGGGGAGCTGTCCTACAATGAGCAGTTCTTC
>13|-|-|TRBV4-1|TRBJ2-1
CASSQTRGYEQFF
TGCGCCAGCAGCCAAACTAGAGGCTATGAGCAGTTCTTC
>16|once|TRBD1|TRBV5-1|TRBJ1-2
CASSLEPGQENYGYTF
TGCGCCAGCAGCTTAGAACCGGGACAGGAAAACTATGGCTACACCTTC
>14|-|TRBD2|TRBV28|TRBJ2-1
CASSVLAGMGEQFF
TGTGCCAGCAGTGTACTAGCGGGAATGGGTGAGCAGTTCTTC
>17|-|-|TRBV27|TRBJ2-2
CASSFQAPGSFTGELFF
TGTGCCAGCAGTTTTCAGGCGCCAGGGTCGTTCACCGGGGAGCTGTTTTTT
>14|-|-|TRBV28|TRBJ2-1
CASSLEGSSNEQFF
TGTGCCAGCAGTTTAGAAGGGAGTTCTAATGAGCAGTTCTTC
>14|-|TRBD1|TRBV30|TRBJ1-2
CAWNPGQGLLRYTF
TGTGCCTGGAACCCGGGACAGGGGCTTTTGCGATACACCTTC
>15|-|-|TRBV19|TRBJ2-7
CASSAFGGRSYEQYF
TGTGCCAGTAGTGCCTTCGGAGGACGGTCCTACGAGCAGTACTTC
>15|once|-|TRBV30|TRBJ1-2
CAWSAQVGQAYGYTF
TGTGCCTGGAGTGCGCAGGTTGGGCAGGCCTATGGCTACACCTTC
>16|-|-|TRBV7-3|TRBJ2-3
CASSSVASSSTDTQYF
TGTGCCAGCAGCTCCGTAGCCTCTTCTAGCACAGATACGCAGTATTTT
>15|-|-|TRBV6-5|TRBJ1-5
CASSYSLSGNQPQHF
TGTGCCAGCAGTTACTCTTTGTCAGGTAATCAGCCCCAGCATTTT
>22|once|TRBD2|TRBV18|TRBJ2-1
CASSPYGTNSVVSGRMKNEQFF
TGTGCCAGCTCACCATACGGGACTAATTCCGTGGTTAGCGGGAGAATGAAGAATGAGCAGTTCTTC
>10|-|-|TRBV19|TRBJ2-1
CASSIREQFF
TGTGCCAGTAGTATTAGGGAGCAGTTCTTC
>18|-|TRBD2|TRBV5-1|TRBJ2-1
CASSLKLAGGPRGNEQFF
TGCGCCAGCAGCTTGAAACTAGCGGGAGGGCCAAGGGGCAATGAGCAGTTCTTC
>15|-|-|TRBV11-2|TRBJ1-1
CASSFLRSTNTEAFF
TGTGCCAGCAGCTTCTTGAGGTCCACGAACACTGAAGCTTTCTTT
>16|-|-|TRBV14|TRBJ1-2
CASSQIAGGGFYGYTF
TGTGCCAGCAGCCAAATAGCGGGTGGGGGCTTCTATGGCTACACCTTC
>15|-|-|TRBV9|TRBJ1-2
CASSVGTGGGYGYTF
TGTGCCAGCAGCGTAGGTACAGGAGGAGGCTATGGCTACACCTTC
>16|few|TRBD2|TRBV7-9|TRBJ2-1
CATNRGGLASYNEQFF
TGTGCCACCAACCGGGGGGGACTAGCGTCCTACAATGAGCAGTTCTTC
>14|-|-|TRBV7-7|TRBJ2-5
CASSWRDLDKAQYF
TGTGCCAGCAGCTGGAGGGACTTAGACAAGGCCCAGTACTTC
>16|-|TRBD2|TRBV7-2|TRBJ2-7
CASSPAPSGSYYEQYF
TGTGCCAGCAGCCCCGCCCCTAGCGGGAGCTACTACGAGCAGTACTTC
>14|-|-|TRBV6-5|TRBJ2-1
CASSNGTLRHEQFF
TGTGCCAGCAGTAACGGCACCCTACGGCATGAGCAGTTCTTC
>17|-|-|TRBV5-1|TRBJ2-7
CASSSSGTSGTAYEQYF
-
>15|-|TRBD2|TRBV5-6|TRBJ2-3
CASSLGAGATDTQYF
TGTGCCAGCAGCTTGGGAGCGGGAGCCACAGATACGCAGTATTTT
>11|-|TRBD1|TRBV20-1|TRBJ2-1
CSAATGGEQFF
TGCAGTGCTGCGACAGGGGGTGAGCAGTTCTTC
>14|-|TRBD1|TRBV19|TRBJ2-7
CASSMGDSNYEQYF
TGTGCCAGTAGTATGGGGGACAGTAACTACGAGCAGTACTTC
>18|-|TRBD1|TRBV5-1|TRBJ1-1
CASSLARQGRGASSEAFF
TGCGCCAGCAGCTTGGCTCGACAGGGGAGGGGGGCAAGCTCTGAAGCTTTCTTT
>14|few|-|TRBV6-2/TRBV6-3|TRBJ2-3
CASSLTEPTDTQYF
TGTGCCAGCAGTTTGACAGAACCCACAGATACGCAGTATTTT
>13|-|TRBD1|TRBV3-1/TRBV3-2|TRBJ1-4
CASSQAGGEKLFF
TGTGCCAGCAGCCAAGCAGGGGGGGAAAAACTGTTTTTT
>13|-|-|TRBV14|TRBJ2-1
CASSPRESSEQFF
TGTGCCAGCAGCCCCCGGGAGTCAAGTGAGCAGTTCTTC
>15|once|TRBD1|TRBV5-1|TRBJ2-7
CASNSGDRGLSEQYF
TGCGCCAGCAACAGCGGAGACAGGGGGCTAAGCGAGCAGTACTTC
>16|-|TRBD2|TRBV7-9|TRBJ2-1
CASSMGLAGQRNEQFF
TGTGCCAGCAGCATGGGACTAGCGGGTCAGCGAAATGAGCAGTTCTTC